The 30 T cell receptor beta chains in this list originate from one sample, sequenced in a study. TCRdb redid the calling of the 5' RACE reads with MiXCR, one entry per CDR3 protein. Among tens of thousands of distinct CDR3 sequences listed, roughly 27% were seen once. Sequencing used memory CD4+ T cells sorted from a lymph node. Noted subset: memory CD4+ T cells, CD4+CD45RO+CD25-. These receptors were obtained from a female donor with breast cancer.

The V gene is TRBV18, the J gene TRBJ2-2, with 8 bases matching TRBD1. V dropped 5 bases and J dropped 6; count of bases not matched to a gene: 14. Germline V lookup: CDR1 KGHSH, CDR2 LQKENI. The CDR3 spans 17 residues. Written as DNA, the CDR3 is TGTGCCAGCTCAGCCCTAATGCAGGGGGCGGCGGCCGGGGAGCTGTTTTTT. The encoded protein is CASSALMQGAAAGELFF.

The J gene is TRBJ1-3, the V gene TRBV9; weak D call: TRBD1 (5 bases). V was cut by 0 bases and J by 6 bases, with 13 bases left in between. The CDR3 runs to 15 residues. Germline assignment: CDR1 SGDLS and CDR2 YYNGEE. CDR3 nucleotides: TGTGCCAGCAGCGTAGTGGGGGACCAGGAAAACACCATATATTTT. This gives the protein CASSVVGDQENTIYF.

This chain joins TRBV6-2 or TRBV6-3 and TRBJ2-2; the D is unclear. The CDR3 consists of 14 residues. Germline loops: CDR1 MNHEY, CDR2 SVGEGT. V was trimmed by 6 bases and J by 3 bases, leaving 11 bases between them. The CDR3 spells CASSPLGDTGELFF. The CDR3 region has the DNA TGTGCCAGCAGCCCCCTCGGAGACACCGGGGAGCTGTTTTTT.

This clonotype has more than one count but fewer than ten. The rearrangement joins TRBV7-2 to TRBJ2-5, with D uncertain. Germline-derived CDR1 and CDR2 are SGHTA and FQGNSA. V was pared by 0 bases and J by 5 bases, with 10 bases between. This CDR3 region has 14 residues. The DNA of the CDR3 is TGTGCCAGCAGCTTAGCGCGTAGCTCGGAGACCCAGTACTTC. Protein sequence: CASSLARSSETQYF.

This clonotype was observed a few times. The chain couples TRBV25-1 to TRBJ2-7, with D perhaps TRBD2 (7 bases). The V end lost 5 bases, the J end lost 4 bases, and 15 bases lay between the germline ends. The germline V gene encodes CDR1 MGHDK and CDR2 SYGVNS. The CDR3 loop spans 14 amino acids. Here the CDR3 DNA reads TGTGCCAGCAGTCAAGGCAGGGGACTATACGAGCAGTACTTC. This translates into CASSQGRGLYEQYF.

This clonotype was counted only a few times. The chain's CDR3 is CASSISGGDTQYF. CDR3 nucleotides: TGTGCCAGCAGCATCTCCGGAGGCGATACGCAGTATTTT. V is TRBV7-3 and J is TRBJ2-3; a possible D gene is TRBD2 (5 bases). Germline loops: CDR1 SGHTA, CDR2 FQGTGA. This CDR3 has 13 amino acids. V dropped 5 bases and J dropped 6 bases, with 12 bases sitting between them.

Here the CDR3 reads CASSLLSGAGVNQPQHF. The DNA for the CDR3 is TGCGCCAGCAGCCTCCTCTCGGGGGCAGGGGTGAATCAGCCCCAGCATTTT. The rearrangement joins TRBV4-1 to TRBJ1-5; possibly TRBD1 for D (6 bases). There are 17 residues in the CDR3. In germline, CDR1 is MGHRA, CDR2 YSYEKL. The V end was cut by 4 bases, the J end by 4 bases, with 20 bases between.

This CDR3 is CVVERGVPYNEQFF. The CDR3 DNA sequence: TGCGTTGTGGAACGGGGGGTCCCCTACAATGAGCAGTTCTTC. This chain connects TRBV5-1 to TRBJ2-1; 7 nucleotides align to TRBD2. This CDR3 contains 14 residues. Germline V lookup: CDR1 SGHRS, CDR2 YFSETQ.

A note on this clonotype: A much bigger clone sits one base away, suggesting this may be a read error. This CDR3 is CTSSSDLGIGTQYF. CDR3 in DNA: TGCACCAGCAGCTCGGACCTAGGGATAGGTACGCAGTATTTT. V is TRBV5-1 and J is TRBJ2-3; no clear D. Germline lookup yields CDR1 SGHRS and CDR2 YFSETQ. The CDR3 contains 14 residues.

This clonotype was observed a few times. The V and J genes are TRBV7-9 and TRBJ2-7, with D tentatively TRBD1 (5 bases). CDR3 size: 12 residues. Germline lookup yields CDR1 SEHNR and CDR2 FQNEAQ (reference sequence). The V gene lost 5 bases and the J gene lost 4 bases, with 9 bases spanning the gap. CDR3 in amino acids: CASSRQNYEQYF. In DNA form, the CDR3 reads TGTGCCAGCAGCCGACAGAATTACGAGCAGTACTTC.

Remarks on this clonotype: A much more abundant neighbour one base away suggests this may be a read error. This chain connects TRBV6-2 or TRBV6-3 to TRBJ2-3; possibly TRBD1 or TRBD2 for D (5 bases each). Germline-derived CDR1 and CDR2 are MNHEY and SVGEGT. The CDR3 has 14 amino acids. Deletions cut 4 bases from V and 9 bases from J, with 17 bases between. This CDR3 is CASSSGRRRTTQYF. The CDR3 region has the DNA TGTGCCAGCAGTTCGGGAAGACGGCGGACAACGCAGTATTTT.

The rearrangement uses TRBV20-1 and TRBJ1-5; D gene ambiguous. From germline, CDR1 is DFQATT and CDR2 SNEGSKA (reference sequence). Trimming left V 3 bases short and J 1 base short, with 4 bases between. The CDR3 runs to 12 residues. The CDR3 coding sequence is TGCAGTGCTAGCCCCAGCAATCAGCCCCAGCATTTT. Translating gives CSASPSNQPQHF.

This rearrangement joins TRBV7-8 to TRBJ1-1, with D maybe TRBD1 (6 bases). This CDR3 region has 16 residues. Germline loops: CDR1 SGHVS, CDR2 FQNEAQ. Trimming stripped 5 bases from V and 1 base from J, with 17 bases between. The CDR3 DNA reads TGTGCCAGCAGCCAATGGGAGGGGGGGAGGAACACTGAAGCTTTCTTT. Its protein is CASSQWEGGRNTEAFF.

The genes are TRBV6-1 and TRBJ2-2, with 10 bases matching TRBD2. Germline V CDR1 and CDR2: MNHNS, SASEGT. The CDR3 consists of 16 residues. With 5 bases clipped from V and 2 bases from J, the junction kept 5 bases outside the gene matches. CDR3 sequence reads: CASSFLAGANTGELFF. The DNA of the CDR3 is TGTGCCAGCAGTTTTCTAGCGGGGGCCAACACCGGGGAGCTGTTTTTT.

The chain is built from TRBV9 and TRBJ2-7; TRBD2 matches at 14 bases. Germline CDR1 and CDR2: SGDLS and YYNGEE. CDR3 length: 17 amino acids. The junction had 11 bases not matched to a gene; V was cut back by 2 bases and J by 7 bases. This CDR3 reads CASSVGWGTSGSGEQYF. CDR3 sequence (DNA): TGTGCCAGCAGCGTTGGTTGGGGGACTAGCGGGAGCGGAGAGCAGTACTTC.

The chain uses TRBV12-3 or TRBV12-4 and TRBJ2-5; 10 nucleotides match TRBD2. The CDR3 consists of 16 residues. J was trimmed by 4 bases and V by 5 bases; bases with no gene match: 10. The CDR3 sequence is CASSPPGTSVGETQYF. As DNA, the CDR3 is TGTGCCAGCAGTCCGCCCGGGACTAGCGTGGGAGAGACCCAGTACTTC.

This clonotype occurred a few times. V usage is TRBV4-3 and J usage is TRBJ2-2, with D unclear. This CDR3 region has 14 residues. V lost 2 bases to trimming and J lost 1 base, with 5 bases between them. Per germline, CDR1 LGHNA and CDR2 YSLEER. CDR3 in amino acids: CASSQPENTGELFF. CDR3 bases: TGCGCCAGCAGCCAACCCGAGAACACCGGGGAGCTGTTTTTT.

The rearrangement uses TRBV4-2 and TRBJ1-3; D is ambiguous. This CDR3 has 18 residues. Germline V CDR1 and CDR2: LGHNA, YNFKEQ. Between the trimmed V and J ends, which lost 0 bases and 0 bases, there was a span of 15 bases. The CDR3 nucleotides are TGTGCCAGCAGCCAAGATCAGTTTCCCCGAGACTCTGGAAACACCATATATTTT. Its protein is CASSQDQFPRDSGNTIYF.

The V and J genes are TRBV9 and TRBJ2-7; 12 bases fit TRBD2. Germline V gene data show CDR1 as SGDLS and CDR2 as YYNGEE. V lost 1 base, J lost 4 bases, and 3 bases stayed unmatched. The CDR3 is 15 residues long. CDR3 DNA sequence: TGTGCCAGCAGCGTAAGGACTAGCGGGGCGTACGAGCAGTACTTC. The encoded protein is CASSVRTSGAYEQYF.

The chain recombines TRBV29-1 with TRBJ1-5, with D perhaps TRBD1 (5 bases). Germline V lookup: CDR1 SQVTM, CDR2 ANQGSEA. V was shortened by 4 bases and J by 2 bases, with 12 bases between the two germline ends. The CDR3 runs to 14 residues. CDR3 region: CSVAPGRGNQPQHF. The CDR3 DNA reads as TGCAGCGTTGCCCCGGGGCGAGGCAATCAGCCCCAGCATTTT. Together with reference TRBV29-1 and TRBJ1-5, the CDR3 gives the full variable domain: SAVISQKPSRDICQRGTSLTIQCQVDSQVTMMFWYRQQPGQSLTLIATANQGSEATYESGFVIDKFPISRPNLTFSTLTVSNMSPEDSSIYLCSVAPGRGNQPQHFGDGTRLSIL.

With regard to this clonotype: The junction does not match germline at one end; this may be a read error. The chain's CDR3 is CASSIAGGPPGVNEQFF. The DNA of the CDR3 is TGTGCCAGCAGTATAGCGGGGGGGCCTCCGGGGGTCAATGAGCAGTTCTTC. V gene TRBV12-3 or TRBV12-4 combines with J gene TRBJ2-1; 11 bases are shared with TRBD2. There are 17 residues in the CDR3.

The chain carries TRBV5-4 and TRBJ2-1; D might be TRBD1 or TRBD2, each matching 5 bases. The germline V gene has CDR1 SGHNT and CDR2 YYREEE (reference sequence). The CDR3 runs 12 residues. V was cut by 2 bases and J by 7 bases, with 7 bases left in between. CDR3 amino acids: CASSLWGNEQFF. Written as DNA, the CDR3 is TGTGCCAGCAGCTTATGGGGGAATGAGCAGTTCTTC. Looking up the rest from reference TRBV5-4 and TRBJ2-1 gives the full variable domain: ETGVTQSPTHLIKTRGQQVTLRCSSQSGHNTVSWYQQALGQGPQFIFQYYREEENGRGNFPPRFSGLQFPNYSSELNVNALELDDSALYLCASSLWGNEQFFGPGTRLTVL.

The chain employs TRBV24-1 and TRBJ1-1; unclear D gene. The length of the CDR3 is 15 residues. Trimming pared 2 bases from V and 0 bases from J, leaving 9 bases between. Per germline, CDR1 KGHDR and CDR2 SFDVKD. CDR3 bases: TGTGCCACCAGTGATTCAGGCTCAATGAACACTGAAGCTTTCTTT. Its translation: CATSDSGSMNTEAFF.

This clonotype has a handful of counts. This CDR3 reads CASTQSGTDTQYF. The CDR3 coding sequence is TGTGCCAGCACCCAAAGCGGCACAGATACGCAGTATTTT. The rearrangement uses TRBV6-5 and TRBJ2-3; unclear D gene. V lost 7 bases and J 1 base, leaving 9 bases between the germline ends. Germline CDR1 reads MNHEY; CDR2 reads SVGAGI. This CDR3 is 13 amino acids long.

The chain has TRBV5-5 and TRBJ2-7; D unclear. This CDR3 has 13 amino acids. Germline assignment: CDR1 SGHKS and CDR2 YYEKEE (reference sequence). Between the trimmed V and J ends, which lost 6 bases and 3 bases, there was a span of 13 bases. The CDR3 nucleotides read TGTGCCAGCATCCAAGCAGGACGCTACGAGCAGTACTTC. Protein: CASIQAGRYEQYF.

The rearrangement uses TRBV7-9 and TRBJ2-5; D is unclear. The CDR3 covers 14 residues. Germline V CDR1 and CDR2: SEHNR, FQNEAQ (reference sequence). The V end lost 2 bases, the J end lost 5 bases, and 12 bases lay between the germline ends. This CDR3 is CASSLTAYGETQYF. DNA of the CDR3: TGTGCCAGCAGCTTAACGGCCTATGGGGAGACCCAGTACTTC.

This clonotype was recorded at least ten times. The CDR3 DNA reads as TGTGCCAGCAGTCCCGGACAGGACAGCACAGATACGCAGTATTTT. It yields the protein CASSPGQDSTDTQYF. This chain connects TRBV12-3 or TRBV12-4 to TRBJ2-3; TRBD1 matches 7 bases. This CDR3 spans 15 amino acids. The V segment lost 5 bases and the J segment 0 bases; nucleotides outside the gene matches: 5.

Note on this clonotype: A much larger clone differs by one base, so this may be a read error. V is TRBV7-8 and J is TRBJ2-7; D unresolved. Germline V gene data show CDR1 as SGHVS and CDR2 as FQNEAQ. CDR3 size: 12 residues. The CDR3, as DNA: TGTGCCAGCGGCTTAGACCCCTACGAGCAGTACTTC. Its translation: CASGLDPYEQYF.

This clonotype was observed a few times. This chain links TRBV4-1 with TRBJ1-4; D remains unclear. The V end lost 1 base, the J end lost 3 bases, and 3 bases lay between the germline ends. This CDR3 has 13 residues. The germline gives CDR1 MGHRA, CDR2 YSYEKL. As DNA, the CDR3 is TGCGCCAGCAGCCAAGTTCCTAATGAAAAACTGTTTTTT. Protein product: CASSQVPNEKLFF.

This clonotype was picked up many times. The CDR3 sequence is CSARDDGSRSYNEQFF. The CDR3 region has the DNA TGCAGTGCTAGAGACGATGGATCCAGATCCTACAATGAGCAGTTCTTC. The rearrangement joins TRBV20-1 to TRBJ2-1; D is undetermined. CDR1 DFQATT and CDR2 SNEGSKA come from the germline V gene (reference sequence). This CDR3 is built from 16 residues. Trimming pared 0 bases from V and 1 base from J, leaving 13 bases between.